This T cell receptor (beta chain) was identified in a study of cytomegalovirus exposure and HLA in healthy donors. This clone was seen a single time. Its antigen is not known. V was trimmed by 0 bases and J by 4 bases, leaving 12 bases between them. The length of the CDR3 is 16 residues. Per germline, CDR1 SGHAT and CDR2 FQNNGV. Study-wide results and caveats: Later analysis suggested most CMV-associated TCR beta chains were HLA-restricted.

PCR involved 60 Vbeta and 13 Jbeta primers. Assay used: immunoSEQ multiplex PCR; TCRdb lists only in-frame clones, some missing. Of about 70,000 clones detected, more than 80% appear once; the ten largest clones hold roughly 2%. The chain joins TRBV11-2 to TRBJ1-4; D gene ambiguous. The TCR comes from a woman in her twenties or thirties in good health and CMV-seronegative. Sequenced input: PBMCs. CDR3 bases: TGTGCCAGCAGCTTAGATCTCGGGTCCCATAATGAAAAACTGTTTTTT. Its protein product is CASSLDLGSHNEKLFF.